This TCR beta chain is from a study of T cells in Graves' hyperthyroidism and ophthalmopathy. Study outcomes and limitations: Blood samples included most of the expanded thyroid clonotypes exceeding 0.001.

Germline values: CDR1 SGHRS, CDR2 YFSETQ. Trimming removed 0 bases at V and 0 bases at J, with 12 bases between. The length of the CDR3 is 16 residues. The table lists this clonotype with a few counts. Antigen unknown. Amplification targeted TCR beta CDR3 regions from RNA transcripts. TCR CDR3 regions were first amplified by RT-PCR with HTBI primers. TCRdb passed the multiplex PCR reads through MiXCR, listing each CDR3 protein once. This table has hundreds of thousands of distinct CDR3 sequences, roughly a sixth appearing once. The V call is TRBV5-1, the J call TRBJ1-2; D remains ambiguous. The receptor's source is a woman in her fifties or sixties with Graves' hyperthyroidism that later progressed to Graves' ophthalmopathy. The sequenced sample consisted of blood. CDR3 DNA: TGCGCCAGCAGCTTGGCCAGTGGCAGCTCTAACTATGGCTACACCTTC. Its translation is CASSLASGSSNYGYTF.